These 2 T cell receptor beta chains were sequenced from one sample in a study of cytomegalovirus exposure and HLA in healthy donors. PCR used 60 Vbeta primers and 13 Jbeta primers. Sequencing used immunoSEQ multiplex PCR; TCRdb keeps in-frame clones, though not all of them. The sample lists 120,000 to 150,000 clones; over 70% were seen once. Sequenced material: PBMCs. The receptors were gathered from a man aged 18 to 30 in good health and CMV-seronegative.

The chain carries TRBV27 and TRBJ1-2; possible D gene TRBD1, 6 bases. V lost 5 bases and J 6 bases, leaving 16 bases between the germline ends. The CDR3 contains 14 residues. Germline V lookup: CDR1 MNHEY, CDR2 SMNVEV (reference sequence). The CDR3 loop is CASSPSHRAHGYTF. DNA for the CDR3: TGTGCCAGCAGTCCCTCCCACAGGGCCCATGGCTACACCTTC.

This rearrangement joins TRBV2 to TRBJ2-1; 7 bases are shared with TRBD2. Trimming removed 10 bases from V and 5 bases from J; junction bases left unmatched: 23. This CDR3 is built from 18 residues. The germline gives CDR1 SNHLY, CDR2 FYNNEI. CDR3 region: CATNLLPFGGGVHNEQFF. DNA of the CDR3: TGTGCCACCAATCTCCTTCCTTTTGGCGGGGGAGTTCACAATGAGCAGTTCTTC.